The 8 T cell receptor beta chains below come from one sample, sequenced in a study of identical twins. TCRdb processed the 5' RACE reads anew with MiXCR; each CDR3 protein has one entry. This table has approximately 240,000 distinct CDR3 sequences, around an eighth appearing once. Sequencing used memory (CD45RO+) T cells sorted from blood. The origin of the receptors is a woman aged 18-29 years in good health.

V and J are TRBV29-1 and TRBJ1-4; D uncertain. Per the germline V gene, CDR1 is SQVTM and CDR2 is ANQGSEA. The CDR3 totals 10 residues. The CDR3 loop reads CGAGGEKLFF. Written as DNA, the CDR3 is TGCGGCGCAGGCGGTGAAAAACTGTTTTTT.

This clonotype was found a few times. The V and J genes are TRBV12-3 or TRBV12-4 and TRBJ2-7; maybe TRBD1 (6 bases). V shed 7 bases and J shed 2 bases, with 12 bases lying between them. This CDR3 comprises 13 residues. CDR3 in DNA: TGTGCCAGCACGGACGGGACAACCTACGAGCAGTACTTC. Protein: CASTDGTTYEQYF.

This sequence joins TRBV5-1 and TRBJ2-5; D is unresolved. The CDR3 has 16 amino acids. V was pared by 0 bases and J by 2 bases, with 14 bases between. Looked up from germline, CDR1 is SGHRS and CDR2 is YFSETQ. The CDR3 sequence is CASSLALTAGQETQYF. CDR3 nucleotides: TGCGCCAGCAGCTTGGCCTTAACGGCAGGACAAGAGACCCAGTACTTC.

J is TRBJ2-1 and V is TRBV30; D is possibly TRBD1 or TRBD2 (5 bases each). There are 12 residues in the CDR3. The germline CDR1 and CDR2 sequences are GTSNPN and SVGIG (reference sequence). V dropped 2 bases and J dropped 11 bases, with 13 bases sitting between them. CDR3 sequence: CAWSRLGTKQFF. The DNA of the CDR3 is TGTGCCTGGAGTAGGCTAGGGACGAAGCAGTTCTTC.

This clonotype has at least ten counts. The genes are TRBV28 and TRBJ2-5; 7 bases fit TRBD2. CDR3 length equals 15 residues. Germline CDR1 MDHEN, CDR2 SYDVKM. J gave up 5 bases and V 4 bases, and 10 bases lay outside the gene matches. CDR3 DNA: TGTGCCAGCAGTTCGATACAGCGGGGTCGGGAGACCCAGTACTTC. Its translation is CASSSIQRGRETQYF.

This clonotype turned up a few times. The chain uses TRBV7-2 and TRBJ2-2; 7 positions match TRBD2. Germline-derived CDR1 and CDR2 are SGHTA and FQGNSA. The CDR3 has 16 amino acids. The trim removed 2 bases at V and 4 bases at J, leaving 7 bases unmatched. The CDR3 DNA sequence: TGTGCCAGCAGCTTACTGAGTAGCGGGCCCACCGGGGAGCTGTTTTTT. Translating gives CASSLLSSGPTGELFF.

The sample holds a few counts of this clonotype. V gene TRBV20-1 combines with J gene TRBJ1-1; 7 bases align to TRBD1. Germline assignment: CDR1 DFQATT and CDR2 SNEGSKA (reference sequence). This CDR3 comprises 18 residues. The V and J ends lost 0 bases and 0 bases, in that order; junction bases with no gene match: 13. This chain's CDR3 is CSARDRRVQGGLNTEAFF. The CDR3 DNA reads TGCAGTGCTAGAGACCGGCGAGTGCAGGGGGGACTGAACACTGAAGCTTTCTTT.

There are many counts of this clonotype. The chain employs TRBV7-2 and TRBJ1-1; D gene ambiguous. In germline, CDR1 is SGHTA, CDR2 FQGNSA. V was clipped by 3 bases and J by 5 bases, with 10 bases between them. The CDR3 length is 13 residues. CDR3 coding DNA: TGTGCCAGCAGCTTTCCGGGGAGTACTGAAGCTTTCTTT. Translated: CASSFPGSTEAFF.